The 19 T cell receptor beta chains below were found in one sample sequenced in a study of long-term antiretroviral therapy in people with HIV. The libraries were made with immunoSEQ v3.0 at survey level. Assay used: immunoSEQ multiplex PCR; TCRdb lists only in-frame clones, some missing. The data contain around 20,000 clones, just over 75% of them singletons. The source material was unsorted PBMCs, sampled 2.2 years after starting antiretroviral therapy. The source is a man aged 50-59 years with HIV.

J is TRBJ1-2 and V is TRBV5-1; 12 positions agree with TRBD1. Germline assignment: CDR1 SGHRS and CDR2 YFSETQ. CDR3 size: 15 residues. The junction had 5 bases not matched to a gene; V was cut back by 2 bases and J by 6 bases. The CDR3 bases are TGCGCCAGCAGCTTTTCGGGACAGGGGGCGGATGGCTACACCTTC. This sequence encodes CASSFSGQGADGYTF.

The V call is TRBV9, the J call TRBJ2-7, with a tentative D call TRBD1 (6 bases). V shed 4 bases and J shed 7 bases, with 18 bases lying between them. Germline V gene data show CDR1 as SGDLS and CDR2 as YYNGEE. CDR3 length: 14 residues. CDR3: CASSSKGEMGEQYF. As DNA, the CDR3 is TGTGCCAGCAGCTCTAAGGGGGAAATGGGGGAGCAGTACTTC.

This clone appeared a few times. The V call is TRBV6-9, the J call TRBJ1-1, with D perhaps matching TRBD1 (6 bases). The CDR3 runs to 13 residues. Germline V gene lookup returns CDR1 MNHGY and CDR2 SVAAGI. V lost 7 bases to trimming and J lost 4 bases, with 13 bases between them. The CDR3 loop is CASNKQGSTEAFF. CDR3 bases: TGTGCCAGCAATAAACAGGGAAGCACTGAAGCTTTCTTT.

V usage is TRBV18 and J usage is TRBJ2-1; 11 bases fit TRBD2. The ends lost 3 bases at V and 9 bases at J; junction bases unmatched: 7. Germline CDR1 is KGHSH and CDR2 is LQKENI. This CDR3 has 15 amino acids. In DNA form, the CDR3 reads TGTGCCAGCTCACCCGGGACTAGCGGCGGGAGTGAGCAGTTCTTC. Amino acids: CASSPGTSGGSEQFF. Combining the CDR3 with reference TRBV18 and TRBJ2-1 gives the whole variable domain NAGVMQNPRHLVRRRGQEARLRCSPMKGHSHVYWYRQLPEEGLKFMVYLQKENIIDESGMPKERFSAEFPKEGPSILRIQQVVRGDSAAYFCASSPGTSGGSEQFFGPGTRLTVL.

There are a few counts of this clone. V is TRBV27 and J is TRBJ2-7, with 9 bases lining up with TRBD1. Germline V gene sequence: CDR1 MNHEY, CDR2 SMNVEV (reference sequence). This CDR3 comprises 15 residues. V was pared by 5 bases and J by 0 bases, with 5 bases of the junction left unmatched. This CDR3 is CASSPGTGLSYEQYF. The CDR3 DNA follows: TGTGCCAGCAGTCCTGGGACAGGGCTCTCCTACGAGCAGTACTTC.

The genes are TRBV4-1 and TRBJ2-7; a weak D match, TRBD2 (5 bases). The CDR3 loop spans 13 amino acids. The germline gives CDR1 MGHRA, CDR2 YSYEKL. Trimming cost V 1 base and J 6 bases, with 10 bases left between them. The CDR3 DNA sequence: TGCGCCAGCAGCCAAGTAGCCGGAGGCGAGCAGTACTTC. Amino acids: CASSQVAGGEQYF.

The genes are TRBV27 and TRBJ2-6; 12 bases are a match to TRBD2. Trimming at V came to 2 bases and at J to 3 bases, leaving 14 bases not matched to a gene. Looked up from germline, CDR1 is MNHEY and CDR2 is SMNVEV (reference sequence). This CDR3 is built from 21 residues. CDR3 region: CASSLRPKVLAGGGGANVLTF. The CDR3 DNA sequence: TGTGCCAGCAGTTTAAGGCCCAAGGTACTAGCGGGAGGAGGTGGGGCCAACGTCCTGACTTTC. Filled out from reference TRBV27 and TRBJ2-6, the complete variable domain reads EAQVTQNPRYLITVTGKKLTVTCSQNMNHEYMSWYRQDPGLGLRQIYYSMNVEVTDKGDVPEGYKVSRKEKRNFPLILESPSPNQTSLYFCASSLRPKVLAGGGGANVLTFGAGSRLTVL.

A few counts support this clone. V is TRBV6-6 and J is TRBJ1-2; D not certain. Germline CDR1 reads MNHNY; CDR2 reads SVGAGI (reference sequence). This CDR3 comprises 14 residues. With 6 bases removed from V and 2 bases from J, the gap between germline ends came to 13 bases. CDR3 region: CASSPLEGNYGYTF. The CDR3 nucleotides are TGTGCCAGCAGCCCCCTTGAGGGAAACTATGGCTACACCTTC.

This clone was seen a few times. The chain employs TRBV2 and TRBJ1-1, with unresolved D. V lost 6 bases, J lost 0 bases, and 14 bases lay in between. The germline V gene has CDR1 SNHLY and CDR2 FYNNEI. The CDR3 has 15 residues. CDR3 bases: TGTGCCAGCAGCCCCTGGAGGGAGGTGAACACTGAAGCTTTCTTT. Its protein product is CASSPWREVNTEAFF.

In this sample, this clone turned up once. J is TRBJ2-4 and V is TRBV29-1, with 8 positions matching TRBD1. Germline CDR1 SQVTM, CDR2 ANQGSEA. V trimming: 7 bases; J trimming: 3 bases; junction bases outside the gene matches: 8. This CDR3 contains 14 residues. The CDR3: CSGAQGADKNIQYF. CDR3 sequence (DNA): TGCAGCGGGGCCCAGGGGGCGGACAAAAACATTCAGTACTTC.

The CDR3, as DNA: TGTGCCAGCAGTGAAGTGGTCAAAATGAGCGGGGAGCTGTTTTTT. This sequence encodes CASSEVVKMSGELFF. J is TRBJ2-2 and V is TRBV6-1; no firm D call. Trimming stripped 1 base from V and 7 bases from J, with 13 bases between. The CDR3 extends over 15 amino acids. In germline, CDR1 is MNHNS, CDR2 SASEGT.

V usage is TRBV7-7 and J usage is TRBJ2-7; possible D gene TRBD2, 6 bases. The germline V gene encodes CDR1 SSHAT and CDR2 FNYEAQ (reference sequence). This CDR3 region has 15 residues. Trimming pared 0 bases from V and 0 bases from J, leaving 9 bases between. This CDR3 reads CASSLADGSSYEQYF. The DNA of the CDR3 is TGTGCCAGCAGCTTAGCCGACGGGAGCTCCTACGAGCAGTACTTC.

V is TRBV29-1 and J is TRBJ1-3; possible D gene TRBD1, 5 bases. The CDR3 runs 15 residues. V lost 1 base, J lost 4 bases, and 14 bases lay in between. Germline lookup yields CDR1 SQVTM and CDR2 ANQGSEA. CDR3 in amino acids: CSVEALGPAGNTIYF. Here the CDR3 DNA reads TGCAGCGTTGAAGCCCTGGGACCCGCAGGAAACACCATATATTTT.

The table lists this clone with a few counts. The chain couples TRBV18 to TRBJ1-4, with D perhaps matching TRBD1 (6 bases). This CDR3 is built from 14 residues. In germline, CDR1 is KGHSH, CDR2 LQKENI. V was shortened by 4 bases and J by 8 bases, with 14 bases between the two germline ends. The DNA of the CDR3 is TGTGCCAGCTCACGGACTCCAGGGGAGGAAAAACTGTTTTTT. Translation: CASSRTPGEEKLFF.

The chain recombines TRBV5-6 with TRBJ1-3; 8 nucleotides align to TRBD1. CDR1 is SGHDT, CDR2 YYEEEE, per germline. This CDR3 spans 17 amino acids. J lost 7 bases, V lost 4 bases, and 16 bases had no gene match. The CDR3 loop reads CASSPRFAGGSANTIYF. CDR3 nucleotides: TGTGCCAGCAGCCCCAGGTTTGCAGGGGGCTCGGCGAACACCATATATTTT.

The chain links TRBV28 to TRBJ1-1; D remains ambiguous. The CDR3 totals 14 residues. From germline, CDR1 is MDHEN and CDR2 SYDVKM. The V and J ends lost 3 bases and 6 bases respectively, with 14 bases between them. The CDR3 sequence: CASSFNSGIAEAFF. CDR3 nucleotides: TGTGCCAGCAGTTTTAACAGTGGTATCGCTGAAGCTTTCTTT.

This clone was seen only once. CDR3 coding DNA: TGTGCCAGCTCACCACCTGCCGAGTGGGGTGAAAAACTGTTTTTT. Residues: CASSPPAEWGEKLFF. The gene calls are TRBV18 and TRBJ1-4; D is undetermined. There are 15 residues in the CDR3. Trimming removed 0 bases at V and 7 bases at J, with 12 bases between. In germline, CDR1 is KGHSH, CDR2 LQKENI.

The chain uses TRBV6-5 and TRBJ2-7, with TRBD2 matching over 10 bases. Germline V lookup: CDR1 MNHEY, CDR2 SVGAGI. The CDR3 extends over 15 amino acids. After removal of 2 bases from V and 6 bases from J, the junction contained 7 bases not matched to a gene. The CDR3 is CASSYDTSGIGEQYF. CDR3 coding DNA: TGTGCCAGCAGTTACGATACTAGCGGGATAGGCGAGCAGTACTTC.

The V and J genes are TRBV10-1 and TRBJ2-3; the match to TRBD2 covers 13 bases. V trimming: 6 bases; J trimming: 2 bases; junction bases outside the gene matches: 14. CDR1 is WNHNN and CDR2 is SYGVQD in the germline V gene (reference sequence). The CDR3 contains 19 residues. This chain's CDR3 is CASSADQRTSGRLTDTQYF. The CDR3 DNA follows: TGCGCCAGCAGCGCAGACCAAAGGACTAGCGGGAGACTCACAGATACGCAGTATTTT.